This TCR beta chain was found in a study of OX40 agonist ivuxolimab in advanced cancers. Study-level background: Enrolled patients in dose escalation had cancers that were hepatocellular carcinoma, melanoma, renal cell or head and neck cancer.

Here immunoSEQ multiplex PCR was the method, and the copy in TCRdb shows in-frame clones only, minus some. The data show about 82,000 clones, with roughly 90% seen just once and roughly 9% held by the top ten. V was shortened by 1 base and J by 5 bases, with 12 bases between the two germline ends. This CDR3 has 15 amino acids. Germline values: CDR1 MGHRA, CDR2 YSYEKL. The chain links TRBV4-1 to TRBJ1-5; perhaps TRBD1 as D (5 bases). Sample: CD4+ or CD8+ T cells sorted from blood, taken in a trial of the OX40 agonist ivuxolimab. This TCR was sampled from an adult with an advanced solid tumor such as melanoma, head and neck, liver or kidney cancer. As DNA, the CDR3 is TGCGCCAGCAGCCAAGTCGCAGGGTGGGATCAGCCCCAGCATTTT. Its protein product is CASSQVAGWDQPQHF.